Listed below are T cell receptor beta chains from one sample, sequenced in a study of spatial heterogeneity in lung cancer. One entry per CDR3 protein, called by TCRdb with MiXCR from the 5' RACE reads. The table includes roughly 13,000 distinct CDR3 sequences, roughly a tenth detected once. The material sequenced was PBMCs, taken at surgery. The receptors were sampled from a male donor with early-stage non-small cell lung cancer. Each CDR3 is given with its conserved first and last residue. D genes are given only for firm matches.

>.|TRBV7-9|TRBJ1-2
CASSLPDSNYGYTF
>.|TRBV7-9|TRBJ1-6
CASSLGGIEVPLHF
>.|TRBV19|TRBJ2-3
CASSIEAKDRNTQYF
>.|TRBV5-1|TRBJ2-2
CASSRGTWTSTGELFF
>TRBD2|TRBV12-3/TRBV12-4|TRBJ2-4
CASTHGGGLAKNIQYF
>TRBD1|TRBV6-2/TRBV6-3|TRBJ2-7
CASKKDRVSYEQYF
>.|TRBV28|TRBJ2-3
CASSGLISTDTQYF
>.|TRBV7-3|TRBJ1-1
CASSFGPGRGTEAFF
>.|TRBV12-3/TRBV12-4|TRBJ2-2
CASSLAATGELFF
>TRBD2|TRBV5-1|TRBJ2-7
CASSFLLAGGGGEKYF
>.|TRBV5-1|TRBJ2-2
CASSLRQNTGELFF
>TRBD1|TRBV12-5|TRBJ1-1
CASGPGQNGPEAFF
>.|TRBV5-1|TRBJ1-3
CASSARDALTPGNTIYF
>.|TRBV6-1|TRBJ2-3
CASSEDRGGSTDTQYF
>TRBD1|TRBV5-1|TRBJ2-7
CASSSPPLGGQTYEQYF
>.|TRBV20-1|TRBJ1-5
CSASRDTSNQPQHF
>.|TRBV27|TRBJ2-2
CASSAAGKYTGELFF
>TRBD1|TRBV7-9|TRBJ2-5
CASSFGRGLEETQYF
>.|TRBV5-6|TRBJ1-2
CAIISETEYYGYTF
>TRBD2|TRBV9|TRBJ2-4
CASSAAGAGGNIQYF
>.|TRBV7-9|TRBJ2-7
CASSFGVLYEQYF
>TRBD2|TRBV3-1|TRBJ2-7
CASSLTAGVGYEQYF
>.|TRBV7-8|TRBJ2-3
CASSTPREAILSHRGTDTQYF
>.|TRBV18|TRBJ2-7
CASSPKQGVSEQYF
>.|TRBV18|TRBJ1-2
CASSPIIDRDPRDYTF
>.|TRBV12-3/TRBV12-4|TRBJ2-7
CASSLEREQYF
>.|TRBV7-8|TRBJ1-3
CASSATRADGNTIYF
>TRBD2|TRBV27|TRBJ2-1
CASTSSGKGEQFF
>.|TRBV6-5|TRBJ1-6
CASSYRRPNSPLHF
>TRBD1|TRBV12-3/TRBV12-4|TRBJ2-7
CASRLTGSHEQYF
>TRBD2|TRBV12-3/TRBV12-4|TRBJ2-1
CASSLTGGGANEQFF
>TRBD2|TRBV19|TRBJ2-1
CASTSAGDEQFF
>.|TRBV28|TRBJ1-1
CASSPPRTGQAFF
>TRBD2|TRBV20-1|TRBJ2-5
CSARSSSGSQETQYF
>.|TRBV20-1|TRBJ1-1
CSARDRVIYTEAFF
>TRBD2|TRBV5-1|TRBJ2-3
CASSSAGGGTDTQYF
>.|TRBV20-1|TRBJ1-1
CSAIRNRVDTEAFF
>TRBD1|TRBV7-2|TRBJ1-2
CASSLGGQLYGYTF
>.|TRBV20-1|TRBJ1-3
CSARGLLSGNTIYF
>.|TRBV29-1|TRBJ2-3
CSPAPGLILPYF
>TRBD2|TRBV4-2|TRBJ2-5
CASSPAGLAGVAGETQYF
>.|TRBV28|TRBJ1-1
CASSSTGWAGTEAFF
>TRBD1|TRBV6-5|TRBJ2-2
CASSLDRVAGELFF
>TRBD2|TRBV28|TRBJ2-3
CASSYGTTPDTQYF
>.|TRBV5-6|TRBJ2-7
CASRLERGTYEQYF
>.|TRBV24-1|TRBJ1-3
CATRDTALRSGNTIYF
>TRBD2|TRBV3-1|TRBJ2-1
CASSRLGDYRTNEQFF
>TRBD2|TRBV20-1|TRBJ2-5
CSAPKRLAGAQETQYF
>.|TRBV4-1|TRBJ2-1
CASSHLGGDEQFF
>.|TRBV7-7|TRBJ2-1
CASSLRDSHNEQFF
>.|TRBV5-1|TRBJ2-3
CASSFVVASTDTQYF
>.|TRBV18|TRBJ2-1
CASSPRDWQFF
>TRBD2|TRBV15|TRBJ2-7
CATSRDPSGHEQYF
>.|TRBV20-1|TRBJ2-7
CSAPRDRNSYEQYF